The sequence of this T cell receptor (beta chain) was determined in a study of cytomegalovirus exposure and HLA in healthy donors. Study-level points and caveats: Despite most TCR sequences being rare, some public TCRs occurred in many donors.

The primer mix had 60 Vbeta and 13 Jbeta primers. Profiled with immunoSEQ multiplex PCR; TCRdb holds only in-frame clones, not every one. The sample consists of roughly 100,000 clones, 66% of them appearing once. Germline V lookup: CDR1 GTSNPN, CDR2 SVGIG (reference sequence). The CDR3 runs to 14 residues. J lost 2 bases, V lost 5 bases, and 8 bases had no gene match. This clone has a single count. Its antigen is unknown. V gene TRBV30 combines with J gene TRBJ1-2; TRBD1 matches at 7 bases. The sample consisted of PBMCs. This clonotype was obtained from a woman aged 45-65 years in good health and CMV-seronegative. This CDR3 reads CAWGTGTANYGYTF. CDR3 DNA: TGTGCCTGGGGGACCGGGACAGCAAACTATGGCTACACCTTC. The full variable domain, its missing parts supplied by reference TRBV30 and TRBJ1-2, is SQTIHQWPATLVQPVGSPLSLECTVEGTSNPNLYWYRQAAGRGLQLLFYSVGIGQISSEVPQNLSASRPQDRQFILSSKKLLLSDSGFYLCAWGTGTANYGYTFGSGTRLTVV.